This T cell receptor beta chain was sequenced for a study of T cells of healthy individuals. In this sample, this clonotype turned up once. TCRdb re-analysed the 5' RACE reads in MiXCR, keeping a single row per CDR3 protein. The profile shows around 63,000 distinct CDR3 sequences, about 17% of them singletons. CDR3 length equals 15 residues. V was pared by 3 bases and J by 3 bases, with 16 bases between. Germline V gene sequence: CDR1 DFQATT, CDR2 SNEGSKA (reference sequence). This TCR derives from a human donor in good health. V gene TRBV20-1 combines with J gene TRBJ2-3; the D is unclear. The CDR3 region is CSASLWTVGTDTQYF. The DNA of the CDR3 is TGCAGTGCTAGTTTATGGACGGTAGGGACAGATACGCAGTATTTT.